Following are 8 T cell receptor beta chains from one sample sequenced in a study of CD8+ T cells in alopecia areata. cDNA prepared by RNA extraction and subsequent reverse transcription served as the template for sequencing. Data came from immunoSEQ multiplex PCR; TCRdb stores just in-frame clones and leaves some out. The repertoire has hundreds of thousands of clones, over 45% of them found once; the top ten carry around 1.7%. Treatment given: oral pan-JAK inhibitor, 5-10 mg twice daily. Sequenced here: CD4+ T cells sorted from blood, sampled at week 24, from a patient treated with tofacitinib. The receptors shown here come from a human donor with alopecia areata.

The chain combines TRBV5-1 with TRBJ1-5; D remains unclear. Per the germline V gene, CDR1 is SGHRS and CDR2 is YFSETQ. V dropped 0 bases and J dropped 4 bases, with 8 bases sitting between them. The CDR3 spans 14 residues. The CDR3 nucleotides are TGCGCCAGCAGCTTGGACAACGTGAATCAGCCCCAGCATTTT. This codes for CASSLDNVNQPQHF.

V is TRBV14 and J is TRBJ1-6; D unclear. V was trimmed by 4 bases and J by 7 bases, leaving 8 bases between them. Germline V gene data show CDR1 as SGHDN and CDR2 as FVKESK. The CDR3 has 13 residues. As DNA, the CDR3 is TGTGCCAGCAGCCGGACGGCCAATTCACCCCTCCACTTT. Its protein is CASSRTANSPLHF.

CDR3 sequence reads: CATSGETQYF. CDR3 nucleotides: TGTGCCACCAGCGGGGAGACCCAGTACTTC. The chain is built from TRBV15 and TRBJ2-5; D unclear. The CDR3 is 10 residues long. Trimming left V 5 bases short and J 5 bases short, with 3 bases between. CDR1 LNHNV and CDR2 YYDKDF come from the germline V gene (reference sequence).

The rearrangement uses TRBV7-9 and TRBJ1-5, with no clear D. Trimming removed 3 bases from V and 0 bases from J, with 3 bases in between. Germline CDR1 is SEHNR and CDR2 is FQNEAQ (reference sequence). The CDR3 extends over 13 amino acids. CDR3 nucleotides: TGTGCCAGCAGCTTGACTAGCAATCAGCCCCAGCATTTT. Its translation is CASSLTSNQPQHF.

This chain joins TRBV7-2 and TRBJ2-1, with 10 bases identical to TRBD2. There are 15 residues in the CDR3. V shed 1 base and J 5 bases; nucleotides not matched to a gene: 2. Germline V gene data show CDR1 as SGHTA and CDR2 as FQGNSA. The CDR3 region is CASSLGSGGNNEQFF. The CDR3 DNA reads as TGTGCCAGCAGCTTAGGTAGCGGGGGGAACAATGAGCAGTTCTTC.

This sequence joins TRBV5-6 and TRBJ1-5; D possibly corresponds to TRBD1 (5 bases). The CDR3 is made up of 13 amino acids. CDR1 is SGHDT and CDR2 is YYEEEE in the germline V gene. V lost 0 bases, J lost 6 bases, and 7 bases lay in between. Here the CDR3 DNA reads TGTGCCAGCAGCTTGGGAGGGGCTCAGCCCCAGCATTTT. The encoded protein is CASSLGGAQPQHF.

The chain has TRBV5-6 and TRBJ2-2; a weak D match, TRBD2 (6 bases). The CDR3 is made up of 16 amino acids. Germline V CDR1 and CDR2: SGHDT, YYEEEE. V shed 5 bases and J shed 4 bases, with 18 bases lying between them. The CDR3 coding sequence is TGTGCCAGCAGTTTTCCGGGACCCGGGGGCACCGGGGAGCTGTTTTTT. Translation: CASSFPGPGGTGELFF.

J is TRBJ1-2 and V is TRBV7-2; 10 bases are a match to TRBD1. The CDR3 extends over 15 amino acids. Germline CDR1 and CDR2: SGHTA and FQGNSA. V lost 5 bases and J lost 6; bases outside the gene matches: 9. CDR3 DNA: TGTGCCAGCAGCCCGGAGACCGGGACAGGGGATGGCTACACCTTC. As protein: CASSPETGTGDGYTF. Full variable domain (outside the CDR3, taken from reference TRBV7-2 and TRBJ1-2): GAGVSQSPSNKVTEKGKDVELRCDPISGHTALYWYRQSLGQGLEFLIYFQGNSAPDKSGLPSDRFSAERTGGSVSTLTIQRTQQEDSAVYLCASSPETGTGDGYTFGSGTRLTVV.